The 25 T cell receptor beta chains reported below all come from one sample, sequenced in a study of cytomegalovirus exposure and HLA in healthy donors. Use of 60 Vbeta and 13 Jbeta primers characterized the PCR. Sequencing was performed with immunoSEQ multiplex PCR; in TCRdb, only in-frame clones are kept and a portion is missing. The profile shows 150,000 or so clones, 65% to 85% of them singletons. Input material: PBMCs. These receptors came from a man in his forties or fifties in good health and CMV-seropositive.

The J gene is TRBJ2-1, the V gene TRBV27; a possible D gene is TRBD1 (5 bases). Germline values: CDR1 MNHEY, CDR2 SMNVEV (reference sequence). Trimming took off 6 bases at V and 6 bases at J, with 21 bases between the two ends. CDR3 length: 16 residues. CDR3 protein: CASRGMGLLLGNEQFF. The CDR3 DNA reads TGTGCCAGCAGGGGAATGGGGCTCCTCCTGGGCAATGAGCAGTTCTTC.

This clone has more than one count but fewer than ten. The chain is built from TRBV14 and TRBJ2-7; D possibly corresponds to TRBD1 (5 bases). The CDR3 spans 12 residues. The germline V gene encodes CDR1 SGHDN and CDR2 FVKESK. Trimming stripped 8 bases from V and 3 bases from J, with 11 bases between. The CDR3 loop reads CASADKDYEQYF. As DNA, the CDR3 is TGTGCCAGCGCGGACAAAGACTACGAGCAGTACTTC.

The J gene is TRBJ2-2, the V gene TRBV9, with 8 bases that match TRBD2. The CDR3 spans 17 residues. The J segment lost 5 bases and the V segment lost 4 bases, leaving 13 bases of the junction unmatched. Germline V gene lookup returns CDR1 SGDLS and CDR2 YYNGEE. Here the CDR3 DNA reads TGTGCCAGCAGCTCCTCAACGGGGGGGCTCGGGACCGGGGAGCTGTTTTTT. Amino acids: CASSSSTGGLGTGELFF.

V usage is TRBV7-6 and J usage is TRBJ2-5; weak D call: TRBD2 (5 bases). The closer fit of TRBJ2-7 to the DNA end suggests the J call may be wrong. CDR1 and CDR2 (germline): SGHVS, FNYEAQ. The CDR3 length is 13 residues. CDR3 nucleotide sequence: TGTGCCAGCACCCCGGGGAATCCCTACGAGCAGTACTTC. It translates to CASTPGNPYEQYF.

The rearrangement joins TRBV9 to TRBJ2-3; D perhaps matches TRBD2 (5 bases). The germline gives CDR1 SGDLS, CDR2 YYNGEE. This CDR3 region has 14 residues. Deletions cut 0 bases from V and 5 bases from J, with 10 bases between. CDR3 DNA sequence: TGTGCCAGCAGCGTAGATCATCGGGGAGATACGCAGTATTTT. Encoded protein: CASSVDHRGDTQYF.

This rearrangement joins TRBV18 to TRBJ2-7, with 9 bases identical to TRBD1. Germline CDR1 and CDR2: KGHSH and LQKENI. The J segment lost 3 bases and the V segment lost 0 bases, leaving 15 bases of the junction unmatched. This CDR3 region has 19 residues. The CDR3 sequence: CASSPPRDRADFAVYEQYF. The CDR3 nucleotides read TGTGCCAGCTCACCACCGAGGGACAGGGCCGACTTCGCGGTCTACGAGCAGTACTTC.

This chain joins TRBV19 and TRBJ1-2, with TRBD1 as a possible D gene (6 bases). Germline V gene data show CDR1 as LNHDA and CDR2 as SQIVND (reference sequence). V lost 5 bases, J lost 4 bases, and 14 bases lay in between. The length of the CDR3 is 14 residues. CDR3 protein: CASSEPQGAYGYTF. CDR3 nucleotide sequence: TGTGCCAGTAGTGAACCACAGGGTGCCTATGGCTACACCTTC.

This clone was seen once. The chain employs TRBV18 and TRBJ1-5, with a weak D call TRBD1 (5 bases). Germline CDR1 reads KGHSH; CDR2 reads LQKENI. The CDR3 runs to 16 residues. V was trimmed by 3 bases and J by 6 bases, leaving 18 bases between them. This chain's CDR3 is CASSPPRSTGGQPQHF. In nucleotides, the CDR3 is TGTGCCAGCTCACCCCCGAGGTCTACGGGGGGTCAGCCCCAGCATTTT.

V usage is TRBV7-3 and J usage is TRBJ1-1, with TRBD1 as a possible D gene (5 bases). Germline CDR1 and CDR2: SGHTA and FQGTGA. The CDR3 has 14 amino acids. The ends were cut back, 5 bases at V and 2 bases at J, with 12 bases in the middle. The CDR3 DNA sequence: TGTGCCAGCAGCCCAGGGATTCTTAACACTGAAGCTTTCTTT. Translation gives CASSPGILNTEAFF.

The chain couples TRBV9 to TRBJ2-3, with 12 bases that match TRBD2. J was trimmed by 2 bases and V by 3 bases; bases with no gene match: 7. The germline gives CDR1 SGDLS, CDR2 YYNGEE. The CDR3 is made up of 17 amino acids. The CDR3 DNA sequence: TGTGCCAGCAGCGCCGATCTAGCGGGGGGGGCCACAGATACGCAGTATTTT. This sequence encodes CASSADLAGGATDTQYF.

The chain couples TRBV7-3 to TRBJ2-6; 9 positions match TRBD2. The CDR3 has 19 residues. Germline values: CDR1 SGHTA, CDR2 FQGTGA. Trimming removed 5 bases from V and 0 bases from J; junction bases left unmatched: 11. CDR3 amino acids: CASSLVGGGAFSGANVLTF. CDR3 coding DNA: TGTGCCAGCAGCCTCGTGGGCGGGGGGGCCTTCTCTGGGGCCAACGTCCTGACTTTC.

This clone was picked up a small number of times. V is TRBV5-1 and J is TRBJ1-1; D is undetermined. This CDR3 has 14 residues. In germline, CDR1 is SGHRS, CDR2 YFSETQ. V was cut by 2 bases and J by 6 bases, with 14 bases left in between. The CDR3 DNA reads as TGCGCCAGCAGCTTCCCGGGGAGGGCAGCTGAAGCTTTCTTT. This gives the protein CASSFPGRAAEAFF. The full variable domain, its missing parts supplied by reference TRBV5-1 and TRBJ1-1, is KAGVTQTPRYLIKTRGQQVTLSCSPISGHRSVSWYQQTPGQGLQFLFEYFSETQRNKGNFPGRFSGRQFSNSRSEMNVSTLELGDSALYLCASSFPGRAAEAFFGQGTRLTVV.

Here the CDR3 DNA reads TGCGCCAGCAGCCAAGATCTAGGGGGCGTAAGCACAGATACGCAGTATTTT. This gives the protein CASSQDLGGVSTDTQYF. This chain links TRBV4-3 with TRBJ2-3, with 7 positions matching TRBD1. The CDR3 runs to 17 residues. CDR1 and CDR2 (germline): LGHNA, YSLEER. V shed 0 bases, J shed 0 bases, and the junction held 6 bases outside the gene matches.

This chain links TRBV11-2 with TRBJ1-2, with unresolved D. CDR1 is SGHAT and CDR2 is FQNNGV in the germline V gene. The V and J ends lost 3 bases and 8 bases respectively, with 13 bases between them. The CDR3 runs to 13 residues. The CDR3 loop reads CASSFSTGGGYTF. For the CDR3, the DNA is TGTGCCAGCAGCTTCTCGACCGGCGGAGGCTACACCTTC.

The chain carries TRBV7-2 and TRBJ1-1; 12 positions match TRBD1. The CDR3 is made up of 18 amino acids. Germline V lookup: CDR1 SGHTA, CDR2 FQGNSA. V trimming: 3 bases; J trimming: 4 bases; junction bases outside the gene matches: 12. The CDR3 nucleotides are TGTGCCAGCAGCTTTTTCCCGGGGACAGGGGGCGCGGGCACTGAAGCTTTCTTT. Translation gives CASSFFPGTGGAGTEAFF. Full variable domain (missing parts from reference TRBV7-2 and TRBJ1-1): GAGVSQSPSNKVTEKGKDVELRCDPISGHTALYWYRQSLGQGLEFLIYFQGNSAPDKSGLPSDRFSAERTGGSVSTLTIQRTQQEDSAVYLCASSFFPGTGGAGTEAFFGQGTRLTVV.

The rearrangement joins TRBV4-1 to TRBJ2-3; D is perhaps TRBD1 (5 bases). Germline loops: CDR1 MGHRA, CDR2 YSYEKL. Trimming pared 1 base from V and 5 bases from J, leaving 7 bases between. The CDR3 runs to 13 residues. The CDR3 loop reads CASSQGGVDTQYF. The CDR3, as DNA: TGCGCCAGCAGCCAAGGGGGCGTAGATACGCAGTATTTT.

The chain is built from TRBV4-3 and TRBJ2-2, with D possibly matching TRBD1 (6 bases). CDR1 is LGHNA and CDR2 is YSLEER in the germline V gene. V shed 0 bases and J shed 8 bases, with 10 bases lying between them. CDR3 length: 14 amino acids. CDR3 sequence (DNA): TGCGCCAGCAGCCAAGATCCCCAGGGGGGGGAGCTGTTTTTT. It encodes CASSQDPQGGELFF.

CDR3 amino acids: CSAERYSGYTF. CDR3 DNA sequence: TGCAGTGCGGAAAGGTACAGTGGCTACACCTTC. The chain joins TRBV20-1 to TRBJ1-2; D gene unclear. CDR1 and CDR2 from the germline V gene are DFQATT and SNEGSKA (reference sequence). This CDR3 has 11 amino acids. V lost 6 bases to trimming and J lost 7 bases, with 12 bases between them.

The J gene is TRBJ1-3, the V gene TRBV9; TRBD1 matches 7 bases. The germline V gene encodes CDR1 SGDLS and CDR2 YYNGEE. The junction had 7 bases not matched to a gene; V was cut back by 2 bases and J by 2 bases. The CDR3 contains 16 residues. Written as DNA, the CDR3 is TGTGCCAGCAGCGTCCGGACAGGATTAGCTGGAAACACCATATATTTT. Protein product: CASSVRTGLAGNTIYF.

This clone was seen more than once but under ten times. J is TRBJ1-3 and V is TRBV9; D perhaps matches TRBD1 (6 bases). Between the trimmed V and J ends, which lost 2 bases and 3 bases, there was a span of 15 bases. Germline lookup yields CDR1 SGDLS and CDR2 YYNGEE. The CDR3 sequence is 16 residues long. This CDR3 reads CASSVGGGSRGNTIYF. CDR3 DNA: TGTGCCAGCAGCGTTGGGGGGGGCTCTCGTGGAAACACCATATATTTT.

The CDR3 region is CATIRQTYEQYF. DNA of the CDR3: TGTGCCACCATTAGACAGACCTACGAGCAGTACTTC. The V call is TRBV15, the J call TRBJ2-7; tentative D call: TRBD1 (5 bases). This CDR3 spans 12 amino acids. Per germline, CDR1 LNHNV and CDR2 YYDKDF (reference sequence). V was shortened by 7 bases and J by 2 bases, with 9 bases between the two germline ends.

This chain uses TRBV27 with TRBJ2-5, with TRBD2 identical over 8 bases. Germline lookup yields CDR1 MNHEY and CDR2 SMNVEV (reference sequence). The CDR3 is 13 amino acids. The V and J ends lost 2 bases and 5 bases, in that order; junction bases with no gene match: 1. Here the CDR3 reads CASSLTGGETQYF. CDR3 coding DNA: TGTGCCAGCAGTTTAACGGGGGGGGAGACCCAGTACTTC.

The V gene is TRBV5-5, the J gene TRBJ1-3; no clear D. Trimming removed 4 bases at V and 2 bases at J, with 10 bases between. CDR3 length: 14 amino acids. Germline CDR1 is SGHKS and CDR2 is YYEKEE (reference sequence). CDR3 DNA: TGTGCCAGCAGCGAGGTTGGAACTGGAAACACCATATATTTT. As protein: CASSEVGTGNTIYF. The whole variable domain, remainder taken from reference TRBV5-5 and TRBJ1-3, is DAGVTQSPTHLIKTRGQQVTLRCSPISGHKSVSWYQQVLGQGPQFIFQYYEKEERGRGNFPDRFSARQFPNYSSELNVNALLLGDSALYLCASSEVGTGNTIYFGEGSWLTVV.

This chain uses TRBV9 with TRBJ2-5; 7 bases line up with TRBD1. Matching the DNA end better, TRBJ2-7 makes the J call doubtful. The germline V gene encodes CDR1 SGDLS and CDR2 YYNGEE. The CDR3 extends over 13 amino acids. CDR3: CASSVGGTDEQYF. DNA for the CDR3: TGTGCCAGCAGCGTAGGGGGGACAGACGAGCAGTACTTC.

This chain uses TRBV7-2 with TRBJ2-2, with 9 nucleotides matching TRBD1. This CDR3 is 14 amino acids long. V dropped 7 bases and J dropped 3; count of bases not matched to a gene: 3. Germline-derived CDR1 and CDR2 are SGHTA and FQGNSA. The CDR3 spells CASKTGGYTGELFF. The CDR3 DNA follows: TGTGCCAGCAAGACAGGGGGGTACACCGGGGAGCTGTTTTTT.